Listed below are T cell receptor beta chains from one sample, sequenced in a study of shared clonotypes between healthy human individuals. Data came from immunoSEQ multiplex PCR; TCRdb stores just in-frame clones and leaves some out. The table lists roughly 2.6 million clones, more than 80% of them singletons. Input material: naive CD4+ T cells sorted from blood. Receptors originate from a man between 18 and 35 years old in good health. Each CDR3 is given with its conserved first and last residue.

V gene,J gene,CDR3 protein
TRBV28,TRBJ1-5,CASRTNSNQPQHF
TRBV11-2,TRBJ2-7,CASSLYAHSYEQYF
TRBV9,TRBJ1-6,CASSGRYPSSYNSPLHF
TRBV2,TRBJ1-1,CASSSEGGAEAFF
TRBV6-9,TRBJ2-7,CASSYDRDNYEQYF
TRBV25-1,TRBJ1-4,CASSWGTGALSKLFF
TRBV29-1,TRBJ2-1,CSVTGSSYNEQFF
TRBV11-2,TRBJ2-7,CASSLIGTVSYEQYF
TRBV18,TRBJ2-2,CASSPEGTTGELFF
TRBV5-4,-,CASSSPTTYEQYF
TRBV20-1,TRBJ2-5,CSAREETQYF
TRBV5-8,TRBJ2-1,CASSLAGGDNEQFF
TRBV15,TRBJ2-7,CATSSPGTGGGEQYF
TRBV6-5,TRBJ2-7,CASSSYIDYEQYF
TRBV6-5,TRBJ2-2,CASSYQRPNTGELFF
TRBV11-2,TRBJ1-3,CASSLTASGNTIYF
TRBV2,TRBJ1-3,CASSFDTIRDTSGNTIYF
TRBV7-6,TRBJ2-1,CASSLVAGAYNEQFF
TRBV4-3,TRBJ2-2,CASSQRQVGELFF
TRBV6-5,TRBJ2-5,CASSYRTSGKGETQYF
TRBV18,TRBJ2-6,CASSLPGANVLTF
TRBV6-1,TRBJ1-1,CASSGSGETEAFF
TRBV12-5,TRBJ1-5,CASGLESGQGNQPQHF
TRBV2,TRBJ1-2,CASRSGGAYGYTF
TRBV27,TRBJ2-5,CASSLGKTQYF
TRBV9,TRBJ1-2,CASSVAHIGQGGGYTF
TRBV7-9,TRBJ1-1,CASSPRGFGTEAFF
TRBV5-1,TRBJ1-3,CASSLDYPGAGNTIYF
TRBV30,TRBJ1-6,CAWSVSFGDSPLHF
TRBV7-9,TRBJ2-3,CASSLSSAGADTQYF
TRBV28,TRBJ1-2,CAIPRGPYGYTF
TRBV18,TRBJ2-3,CASSLFSGDVRDTQYF
TRBV9,TRBJ2-2,CASNTGQGLSGELFF
TRBV2,TRBJ1-5,CASSGTEGWYARNQPQHF
TRBV23-1,TRBJ1-5,CASSQSIGPQPQHF
TRBV7-2,TRBJ2-6,CASSLASTAGANVLTF
TRBV2,-,CASKLPAGSSYEQYF
TRBV4-1,TRBJ2-3,CASSQERRETQYF
TRBV30,TRBJ1-2,CAWSVYRRDYGYTF
TRBV6-1,TRBJ2-2,CASLTRVNTGELFF
TRBV6-4,TRBJ1-5,CASSDGTGGNNQPQHF
TRBV11-2,TRBJ2-5,CASSLDFAKGQYF
TRBV28,TRBJ2-4,CASSPEVLAKNIQYF
TRBV28,TRBJ1-2,CASTKGQVWGYTF
TRBV10-3,TRBJ2-5,CAISSGTQETQYF
TRBV18,TRBJ1-6,CASSPSGGNSPLHF
TRBV7-9,TRBJ1-1,CASFPLQGEGTEAFF
TRBV5-6,TRBJ1-4,CASSTGTGGLGGKLFF
TRBV10-3,TRBJ2-1,CAISESAGGLNEQFF
TRBV14,TRBJ2-7,CASSQGSGAISYEQYF
TRBV5-1,TRBJ1-3,CASSLPGGPGNTIYF